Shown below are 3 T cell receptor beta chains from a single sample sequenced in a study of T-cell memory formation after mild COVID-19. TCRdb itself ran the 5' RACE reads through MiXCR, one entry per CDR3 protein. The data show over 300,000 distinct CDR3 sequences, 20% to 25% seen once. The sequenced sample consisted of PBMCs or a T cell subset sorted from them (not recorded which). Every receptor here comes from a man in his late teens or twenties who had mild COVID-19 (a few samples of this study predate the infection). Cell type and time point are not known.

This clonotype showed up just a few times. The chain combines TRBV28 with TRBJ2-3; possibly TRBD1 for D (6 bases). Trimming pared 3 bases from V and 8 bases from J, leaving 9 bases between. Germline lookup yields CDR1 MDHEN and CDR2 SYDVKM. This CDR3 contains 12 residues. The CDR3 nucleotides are TGTGCCAGCAGTTTGAGGGACATTACGCAGTATTTT. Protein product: CASSLRDITQYF.

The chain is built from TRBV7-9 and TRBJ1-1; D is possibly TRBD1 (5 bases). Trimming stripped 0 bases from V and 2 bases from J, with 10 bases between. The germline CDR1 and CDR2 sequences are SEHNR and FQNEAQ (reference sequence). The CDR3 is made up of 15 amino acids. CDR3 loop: CASSLARVQNTEAFF. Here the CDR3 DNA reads TGTGCCAGCAGCTTAGCCAGGGTACAAAACACTGAAGCTTTCTTT.

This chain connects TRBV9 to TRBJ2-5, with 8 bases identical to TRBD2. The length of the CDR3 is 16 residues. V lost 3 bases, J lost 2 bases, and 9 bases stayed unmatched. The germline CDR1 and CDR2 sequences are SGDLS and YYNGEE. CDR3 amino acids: CASSARGGTVQETQYF. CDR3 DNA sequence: TGTGCCAGCAGCGCCCGGGGGGGCACAGTTCAAGAGACCCAGTACTTC.